This TCR beta chain comes out of a study of T cells in women clearing cervical HPV infection (dated by TCRdb to the late 2010s). In the study overall: The cases were about 25 women with histologically confirmed HPV16-related CIN3 or worse, and 2 of these cases were invasive cancers. The approximately 26 controls were women who cleared a single incident HPV16 infection within 12 months without developing precancer or cancer. Blood from cases was drawn at the visit where the lesion was first identified, while blood from controls was drawn once the infection was no longer detected. Among cases, blood sampling came a median of approximately 150 days after lesion detection, with an interquartile range of about 80 to 230 days. Since HLA typing was available for only a few women, HLA type could not be ruled out as a confounder. The exploratory proof-of-principle case-control study was nested within the Guanacaste HPV Natural History Study in Costa Rica and compared TCR repertoires across cervical HPV16 outcomes. Cases and controls were matched on age within five years and on year of sample collection. Median age was approximately 36 years in cases versus about 38 in controls, and baseline characteristics did not differ significantly. The parent cohort enrolled under 11,000 women aged 18 or older in Guanacaste, Costa Rica, in 1993 to 1994 and followed the women for around 7 years. Five blinded duplicates per group were added as quality controls, so that approximately 60 samples were obtained: around 50 participants and some 10 replicates.

From its cysteine to its phenylalanine, the CDR3 spans 13 amino acids. The DNA has 30 bases, all within the CDR3, and is read from base 1. CDR1 SGHKS and CDR2 YYEKEE are derived from the germline V gene (reference sequence). The germline ends are 14 bases apart after V is trimmed by 4 bases and J by 6 bases. Every participant had a single incident cervical HPV16 infection, and women with prevalent HPV16 infections were excluded. Cervical HPV DNA was detected with MY09/MY11 PCR, and genotyping was done by dot-blot hybridization. Fifteen mL of heparinized blood were centrifuged, and the buffy coat was split into aliquots, frozen at -30 degrees C, and then kept at -80 degrees C. QIAGEN kits were used to extract genomic DNA from the buffy coat specimens. The paper as a whole reports these results and caveats: Cases had lower TRBV6-7 relative abundance than controls (about 0.1% versus 0.15%; Bonferroni P = 0.0008). The cross-sectional design could not show whether associations preceded infection or resulted from it; effector/memory subsets and HPV-specific T cells were not isolated. Because the number of T cells per sample was unknown, the richness differences could reflect varying T-cell content rather than repertoire biology. Cases were distinguished from controls with an estimated AUC of approximately 0.8 by random forest classifiers combining richness and V gene abundances. Across sequencing depths, CIN3+ cases showed significantly higher TCR repertoire richness than controls, but evenness did not differ between the groups.

TCR beta CDR3 regions were amplified by multiplex PCR from an average of 1200 ng genomic DNA per sample using the immunoSEQ assay. The assay corrected primer bias using a complete synthetic TCR repertoire to establish an amplification baseline. The amplicons were sequenced on the Illumina platform. Processing in the source paper ran as follows. Sequence errors were corrected by clustering with frequency ratios and a modified nearest-neighbor algorithm, and the sequences were then analyzed in the immunoSEQ Analyzer using IMGT gene definitions. At each rarefaction depth, TCR richness and evenness were averaged over 20 rarefaction repeats, and samples with fewer sequences than the depth were excluded. V, D and J gene relative abundances were compared between groups with Wilcoxon rank sum tests, applying FDR correction. Blinded duplicates gave an intraclass correlation of 95.6% for TCR richness and an average of around 83% across 70 or so gene segments. What TCRdb holds here is the immuneACCESS table cut down to in-frame rearrangements. Part of the clones is not present; checked against another copy, under half of the missing clones reflect an unresolved V gene, and the others are unexplained. V, J and clone size were drawn from that table, and D and trimming were deduced from the DNA. The sample table gives tens of thousands of clones. In total, the top ten clones hold roughly 1.5% of the sample.

Notes on this clone: Its cognate antigen has yet to be identified. From the germline J gene comes the end of the CDR3, since the read stops 3 residues before it.

Recombination connected TRBV5-5 to TRBJ2-7; the D gene remains uncertain. The clonotype originates from a woman between 18 and 75 years old with a cervical HPV16 infection that either progressed to CIN3+ or cleared (not recorded which). Sequenced: blood buffy coat. The CDR3 DNA, read in part, is TGTGCCAGCAGCACCGGCCGACAAGTCGAG. It translates as CASSTGRQVE. The entire CDR3 protein is CASSTGRQVEQYF.